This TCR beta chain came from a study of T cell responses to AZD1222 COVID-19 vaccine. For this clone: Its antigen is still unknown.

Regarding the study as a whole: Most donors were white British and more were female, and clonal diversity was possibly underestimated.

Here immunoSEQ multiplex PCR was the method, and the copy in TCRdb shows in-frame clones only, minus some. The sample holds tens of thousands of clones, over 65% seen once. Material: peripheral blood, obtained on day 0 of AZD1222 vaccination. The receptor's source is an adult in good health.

The CDR3 sequence is CASSPRWDGNSPLHF. For the CDR3, the DNA is TGTGCCAGCAGTCCGAGATGGGACGGTAATTCACCCCTCCACTTT. The genes are TRBV28 and TRBJ1-6; D might be TRBD1 (5 bases). The CDR3 sequence is 15 residues long. The V end lost 5 bases, the J end lost 6 bases, and 14 bases lay between the germline ends. The V gene's germline CDR1 is MDHEN and CDR2 SYDVKM.